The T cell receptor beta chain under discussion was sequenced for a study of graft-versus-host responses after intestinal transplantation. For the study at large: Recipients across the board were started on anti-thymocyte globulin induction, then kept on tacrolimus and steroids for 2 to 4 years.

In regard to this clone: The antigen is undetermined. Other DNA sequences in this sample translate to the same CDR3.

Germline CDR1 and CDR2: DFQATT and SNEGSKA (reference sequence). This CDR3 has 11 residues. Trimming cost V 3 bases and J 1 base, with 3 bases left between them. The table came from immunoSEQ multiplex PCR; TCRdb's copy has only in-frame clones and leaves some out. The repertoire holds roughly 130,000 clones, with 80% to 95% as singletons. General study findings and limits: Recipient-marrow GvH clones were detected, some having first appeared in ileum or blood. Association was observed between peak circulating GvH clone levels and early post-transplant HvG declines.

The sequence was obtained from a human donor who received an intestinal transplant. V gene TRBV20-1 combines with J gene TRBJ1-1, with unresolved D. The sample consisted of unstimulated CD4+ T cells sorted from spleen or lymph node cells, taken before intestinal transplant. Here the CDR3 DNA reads TGCAGTGCTAGGAAGAACACTGAAGCTTTCTTT. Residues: CSARKNTEAFF.